The 3 T cell receptor beta chains reported below all come from one sample, sequenced in a study of T cell clones after liver transplantation. Data came from immunoSEQ multiplex PCR; TCRdb stores just in-frame clones and leaves some out. The sample contains about 120,000 clones, approximately 90% of which appear only once. The sample in question was CD4+ T cells from blood, obtained 12 months after liver transplant. The receptors here all came from a human patient who received a liver transplant. A subset of T cells may come from the graft donor.

The rearrangement links TRBV7-2 to TRBJ2-2; D is unresolved. CDR1 SGHTA and CDR2 FQGNSA come from the germline V gene. The V and J ends lost 3 bases and 1 base respectively, with 9 bases between them. The CDR3 loop spans 15 amino acids. The CDR3 protein is CASSLTVMNTGELFF. The CDR3 DNA follows: TGTGCCAGCAGCTTGACCGTAATGAACACCGGGGAGCTGTTTTTT.

The gene calls are TRBV7-3 and TRBJ1-5; D gene uncertain. Per the germline V gene, CDR1 is SGHTA and CDR2 is FQGTGA. The length of the CDR3 is 13 residues. The germline V and J ends were trimmed by 5 bases and 6 bases, with 11 bases remaining between them. The DNA for the CDR3 is TGTGCCAGCAGCCCCGGGCCCCTTCAGCCCCAGCATTTT. This translates into CASSPGPLQPQHF.

The chain combines TRBV9 with TRBJ1-4, with D unclear. This CDR3 has 15 residues. Germline V lookup: CDR1 SGDLS, CDR2 YYNGEE. V gave up 0 bases and J gave up 6 bases, with 12 bases separating them. CDR3 sequence (DNA): TGTGCCAGCAGCGTAGCTCCCAGTAGTTATGAAAAACTGTTTTTT. It yields the protein CASSVAPSSYEKLFF. Filled out from reference TRBV9 and TRBJ1-4, the complete variable domain reads DSGVTQTPKHLITATGQRVTLRCSPRSGDLSVYWYQQSLDQGLQFLIQYYNGEERAKGNILERFSAQQFPDLHSELNLSSLELGDSALYFCASSVAPSSYEKLFFGSGTQLSVL.